The 31 T cell receptor beta chains given below trace back to one sample, sequenced in a study of blood T cell repertoires in COVID-19 (dated by TCRdb to the early 2020s). The library was generated by the immunoSEQ multiplex PCR assay. Sourced from immuneACCESS, this table was stored by TCRdb with only in-frame sequences that have V and J called. A share of the clones is absent; for the studies checked, an unresolved V gene accounts for under half, and the remainder has no known explanation. The sample records about 270,000 clones, 91% of which are singletons. Approximately 2.6% of the sample rests with the top ten. The specimen was peripheral blood. These receptors were obtained from a person aged 18 to 35 with COVID-19, enrolled during active disease.

The chain employs TRBV2 and TRBJ2-7, with a possible D match to TRBD2 (5 bases). The CDR3 length is 13 residues. V lost 4 bases and J 3 bases, leaving 10 bases between the germline ends. Germline loops: CDR1 SNHLY, CDR2 FYNNEI. CDR3 region: CASSGTEVYEQYF. The CDR3 DNA reads as TGTGCCAGCAGTGGGACGGAGGTCTACGAGCAGTACTTC.

The chain carries TRBV6-1 and TRBJ1-5, with D uncertain. With 4 bases removed from V and 0 bases from J, the gap between germline ends came to 10 bases. Germline CDR1 reads MNHNS; CDR2 reads SASEGT. The CDR3 is 15 residues long. The CDR3 sequence is CASSVALVSNQPQHF. In nucleotides, the CDR3 is TGTGCCAGCAGTGTAGCCCTCGTTAGCAATCAGCCCCAGCATTTT.

This clone has more than one count but fewer than ten. This sequence joins TRBV19 and TRBJ2-1; 9 nucleotides line up with TRBD2. Germline-derived CDR1 and CDR2 are LNHDA and SQIVND (reference sequence). CDR3 length: 15 amino acids. V gave up 6 bases and J gave up 8 bases; unmatched junction bases: 11. CDR3 nucleotides: TGTGCCAGTAGGTACGTCGCGGGAGGGCCCGATGAGCAGTTCTTC. Its translation: CASRYVAGGPDEQFF. Looking up the rest from reference TRBV19 and TRBJ2-1 gives the full variable domain: DGGITQSPKYLFRKEGQNVTLSCEQNLNHDAMYWYRQDPGQGLRLIYYSQIVNDFQKGDIAEGYSVSREKKESFPLTVTSAQKNPTAFYLCASRYVAGGPDEQFFGPGTRLTVL.

V gene TRBV10-3 combines with J gene TRBJ2-7; 7 bases align to TRBD1. CDR3 size: 15 residues. Germline V gene lookup returns CDR1 ENHRY and CDR2 SYGVKD. The V and J ends lost 2 bases and 2 bases, in that order; junction bases with no gene match: 6. In DNA form, the CDR3 reads TGTGCCATCAGTGAGGGGGCAGGGGGTACCTACGAGCAGTACTTC. The encoded protein is CAISEGAGGTYEQYF.

The chain is built from TRBV7-2 and TRBJ1-1; D gene uncertain. This CDR3 contains 12 residues. Trimming pared 5 bases from V and 5 bases from J, leaving 9 bases between. Germline values: CDR1 SGHTA, CDR2 FQGNSA. CDR3 sequence reads: CASSPGFTEAFF. CDR3 sequence (DNA): TGTGCCAGCAGCCCGGGGTTTACTGAAGCTTTCTTT.

The chain couples TRBV5-4 to TRBJ2-7, with D possibly matching TRBD1 (6 bases). The V end was cut by 4 bases, the J end by 0 bases, with 14 bases between. The CDR3 is 15 residues long. The V gene's germline CDR1 is SGHNT and CDR2 YYREEE (reference sequence). CDR3 nucleotides: TGTGCCAGCAGCGGAGGATGGGACAACTCCTACGAGCAGTACTTC. Translating it yields CASSGGWDNSYEQYF.

The gene calls are TRBV10-2 and TRBJ2-5; TRBD2 agrees at 10 bases. Trimming cost V 8 bases and J 1 base; bases outside gene matches: 7. Germline V gives CDR1 WSHSY, CDR2 SAAADI. The CDR3 length is 15 residues. Written as DNA, the CDR3 is TGCGCCAGCGCCCGACTAGCGGGCGTCCAAGAGACCCAGTACTTC. This translates into CASARLAGVQETQYF.

This sequence joins TRBV5-4 and TRBJ1-6; possible D gene TRBD1, 5 bases. This CDR3 spans 16 amino acids. Germline-derived CDR1 and CDR2 are SGHNT and YYREEE (reference sequence). V lost 2 bases and J 7 bases, leaving 16 bases between the germline ends. The chain's CDR3 is CASSLAPGLSNSPLHF. The CDR3 DNA reads TGTGCCAGCAGCTTAGCACCGGGACTTTCCAATTCACCCCTCCACTTT.

The rearrangement uses TRBV11-2 and TRBJ2-3, with TRBD1 matching 7 bases. V shed 1 base and J 4 bases; nucleotides not matched to a gene: 2. CDR3 length: 14 amino acids. Per germline, CDR1 SGHAT and CDR2 FQNNGV. Here the CDR3 DNA reads TGTGCCAGCAGCTTAGTGCAGGGGGCAGATACGCAGTATTTT. This gives the protein CASSLVQGADTQYF.

The CDR3 loop is CASSLAASGAIDEQFF. The CDR3 bases are TGTGCCAGCAGCTTAGCGGCTAGCGGTGCCATCGATGAGCAGTTCTTC. The chain combines TRBV7-8 with TRBJ2-1, with 7 bases fitting TRBD2. CDR3 length equals 16 residues. V gave up 0 bases and J gave up 8 bases; unmatched junction bases: 10. CDR1 and CDR2 from the germline V gene are SGHVS and FQNEAQ.

The chain combines TRBV6-4 with TRBJ1-4; possibly TRBD1 for D (5 bases). The V gene lost 0 bases and the J gene lost 7 bases, with 18 bases spanning the gap. Germline values: CDR1 MRHNA, CDR2 SNTAGT. The CDR3 covers 17 residues. In DNA form, the CDR3 reads TGTGCCAGCAGTGACTCGAGTGTAACAGGATCTCGTGAAAAACTGTTTTTT. This encodes CASSDSSVTGSREKLFF.

This clone was seen more than once but under ten times. The gene calls are TRBV5-5 and TRBJ2-1; D uncertain. CDR1 and CDR2 (germline): SGHKS, YYEKEE (reference sequence). This CDR3 spans 17 amino acids. Trimming took 1 base from V and 3 from J, leaving 17 bases between them. DNA for the CDR3: TGTGCCAGCAGCTTGACCAATACAGCCCCCCTCTACAATGAGCAGTTCTTC. It codes for CASSLTNTAPLYNEQFF.

This clone came up once. The V gene is TRBV21-1, the J gene TRBJ1-6; the D call TRBD1 from the table was never checked on the DNA. TRBV21-1 is an annotated pseudogene. The CDR3 loop spans 15 amino acids. CDR3 sequence (DNA): TGTGCCAGCAGCAAAAGGGACAGGGAGAATTCACCCCTCCACTTT. This sequence encodes CASSKRDRENSPLHF.

V and J are TRBV2 and TRBJ2-5, with D possibly TRBD1 on 5 matching bases. The germline V gene has CDR1 SNHLY and CDR2 FYNNEI. Trimming took off 5 bases at V and 4 bases at J, with 8 bases between the two ends. The CDR3 runs to 12 residues. In DNA form, the CDR3 reads TGTGCCAGCAGTAACCAGGGAGAGACCCAGTACTTC. Protein sequence: CASSNQGETQYF.

The genes are TRBV9 and TRBJ2-3; TRBD2 aligns across 14 bases. The CDR3 has 19 residues. Looked up from germline, CDR1 is SGDLS and CDR2 is YYNGEE. V shed 3 bases, J shed 0 bases, and the junction held 9 bases outside the gene matches. The CDR3 DNA follows: TGTGCCAGCAGCGCCTCGGGACTAGCGGGAGACCGTAGCACAGATACGCAGTATTTT. Residues: CASSASGLAGDRSTDTQYF.

The rearrangement uses TRBV7-8 and TRBJ2-7, with a weak D call TRBD1 (6 bases). Germline CDR1 is SGHVS and CDR2 is FQNEAQ. This CDR3 contains 16 residues. V dropped 0 bases and J dropped 0 bases, with 12 bases sitting between them. This chain's CDR3 is CASSLASTGYSYEQYF. The DNA for the CDR3 is TGTGCCAGCAGCTTAGCTTCGACAGGTTACTCCTACGAGCAGTACTTC.

The chain joins TRBV3-1 (or the pseudogene TRBV3-2) to TRBJ1-2, with 7 bases that match TRBD1. Per the germline V gene, CDR1 is LGHDT and CDR2 is YNNKEL (reference sequence). V was clipped by 1 base and J by 7 bases; unmatched bases: 3. This CDR3 region has 13 residues. The CDR3 protein is CASSQGRGFGYTF. CDR3 coding DNA: TGTGCCAGCAGCCAAGGCAGGGGGTTTGGCTACACCTTC.

CDR3 residues: CASNLPTLTENTEAFF. The CDR3 DNA follows: TGTGCCAGCAACCTTCCCACCCTGACAGAGAACACTGAAGCTTTCTTT. J is TRBJ1-1 and V is TRBV28; a weak D match, TRBD1 (5 bases). CDR1 MDHEN and CDR2 SYDVKM come from the germline V gene. V lost 7 bases and J 1 base, leaving 19 bases between the germline ends. The CDR3 extends over 16 amino acids.

V gene TRBV3-1 (or the pseudogene TRBV3-2) combines with J gene TRBJ2-1, with a possible D match to TRBD1 (6 bases). The CDR3 has 13 amino acids. The germline CDR1 and CDR2 sequences are LGHDT and YNNKEL (reference sequence). V lost 11 bases, J lost 7 bases, and 18 bases lay in between. Written as DNA, the CDR3 is TGTGCCGTGAGGTCACAGGGTTTAAATGAGCAGTTCTTC. This sequence encodes CAVRSQGLNEQFF.

The rearrangement uses TRBV29-1 and TRBJ2-7, with TRBD2 as a possible D gene (6 bases). The V and J ends lost 5 bases and 2 bases respectively, with 13 bases between them. Per the germline V gene, CDR1 is SQVTM and CDR2 is ANQGSEA. The CDR3 runs to 13 residues. Here the CDR3 reads CSVSSTSTYEQYF. The CDR3 DNA reads as TGCAGCGTTTCCTCGACTAGTACCTACGAGCAGTACTTC.

The chain recombines TRBV30 with TRBJ2-2, with D possibly being TRBD1 (6 bases). CDR3 length equals 16 residues. The V gene lost 0 bases and the J gene lost 6 bases, with 17 bases spanning the gap. The germline gives CDR1 GTSNPN, CDR2 SVGIG (reference sequence). For the CDR3, the DNA is TGTGCCTGGAGTGTACTCTCAGGGGAGATCCCCGGGGAGCTGTTTTTT. Amino acids: CAWSVLSGEIPGELFF. The full variable domain, in which reference TRBV30 and TRBJ2-2 provide the parts outside the CDR3, is SQTIHQWPATLVQPVGSPLSLECTVEGTSNPNLYWYRQAAGRGLQLLFYSVGIGQISSEVPQNLSASRPQDRQFILSSKKLLLSDSGFYLCAWSVLSGEIPGELFFGEGSRLTVL.

CDR3 in DNA: TGTGCCAGCAGCCAATCTCGACTAGCGGGAGTTTCTGAGACCCAGTACTTC. Its translation is CASSQSRLAGVSETQYF. The chain links TRBV14 to TRBJ2-5; 12 bases match TRBD2. Germline values: CDR1 SGHDN, CDR2 FVKESK. The V gene end was trimmed by 2 bases and the J gene end by 5 bases; junction bases not matched to a gene: 9. The CDR3 sequence is 17 residues long.

The genes are TRBV5-5 and TRBJ2-2, with 9 bases identical to TRBD2. The CDR3 extends over 15 amino acids. V gave up 1 base and J gave up 5 bases; unmatched junction bases: 3. Per germline, CDR1 SGHKS and CDR2 YYEKEE (reference sequence). CDR3 DNA sequence: TGTGCCAGCAGCTTGTTGCGGGAGGGTACCGGGGAGCTGTTTTTT. Translating gives CASSLLREGTGELFF.

The chain combines TRBV6-5 with TRBJ2-6; D gene uncertain. The CDR3 has 13 amino acids. Looked up from germline, CDR1 is MNHEY and CDR2 is SVGAGI. V shed 11 bases and J shed 1 base, with 9 bases lying between them. The CDR3 DNA reads TGTGCCGGAGAGAGTTCTGGGGCCAACGTCCTGACTTTC. As protein: CAGESSGANVLTF.

DNA of the CDR3: TGTGCCAAATCGGCTGTCTTGACCGGACTTTCGGGGGTCTTC. Protein: CAKSAVLTGLSGVF. The chain recombines TRBV12-1 with TRBJ2-1; whether TRBD2, the table's D call, matches the DNA was not checked. TRBV12-1 is deemed a pseudogene. The CDR3 is 14 residues long.

This clone occurred a few times. V is TRBV24-1 and J is TRBJ2-3; no clear D gene. The CDR3 runs 12 residues. Germline values: CDR1 KGHDR, CDR2 SFDVKD. With 10 bases removed from V and 0 bases from J, the gap between germline ends came to 7 bases. DNA for the CDR3: TGTGCCACGGGCCCCAGCACAGATACGCAGTATTTT. Protein sequence: CATGPSTDTQYF.

This chain uses TRBV28 with TRBJ1-5; D is undetermined. The germline V and J ends were trimmed by 8 bases and 2 bases, with 10 bases remaining between them. CDR1 is MDHEN, CDR2 SYDVKM, per germline. The CDR3 runs to 13 residues. The CDR3 sequence is CASRVPGNQPQHF. The CDR3 nucleotides are TGTGCCAGCCGCGTCCCCGGCAATCAGCCCCAGCATTTT.

This clone was seen many times. The chain recombines TRBV27 with TRBJ2-7; TRBD2 aligns across 8 bases. The CDR3 covers 17 residues. With 4 bases clipped from V and 0 bases from J, the junction kept 11 bases outside the gene matches. The germline CDR1 and CDR2 sequences are MNHEY and SMNVEV (reference sequence). The CDR3: CASSSYSSGRSSYEQYF. In nucleotides, the CDR3 is TGTGCCAGCAGTTCCTACTCTAGCGGGCGGAGCTCCTACGAGCAGTACTTC.

V is TRBV7-2 and J is TRBJ2-5; D may be TRBD2 (6 bases). Per germline, CDR1 SGHTA and CDR2 FQGNSA. The CDR3 loop spans 12 amino acids. With 6 bases removed from V and 5 bases from J, the gap between germline ends came to 10 bases. The CDR3 nucleotides read TGTGCCAGCAGTTACCGGGGGGAGACCCAGTACTTC. Its protein product is CASSYRGETQYF.

The rearrangement joins TRBV6-5 to TRBJ1-1, with a possible D match to TRBD1 (6 bases). The germline CDR1 and CDR2 sequences are MNHEY and SVGAGI. Between the trimmed V and J ends, which lost 9 bases and 3 bases, there was a span of 14 bases. There are 13 residues in the CDR3. The CDR3 loop reads CASIQGGYTEAFF. CDR3 nucleotide sequence: TGTGCCAGTATACAGGGTGGGTACACTGAAGCTTTCTTT.

This chain joins TRBV27 and TRBJ2-2; 7 positions match TRBD1. V shed 6 bases, J shed 2 bases, and the junction held 6 bases outside the gene matches. The germline gives CDR1 MNHEY, CDR2 SMNVEV (reference sequence). The CDR3 has 15 residues. CDR3 DNA: TGTGCCAGCAGCTCAGGGACAGCAAACACCGGGGAGCTGTTTTTT. Translation gives CASSSGTANTGELFF.